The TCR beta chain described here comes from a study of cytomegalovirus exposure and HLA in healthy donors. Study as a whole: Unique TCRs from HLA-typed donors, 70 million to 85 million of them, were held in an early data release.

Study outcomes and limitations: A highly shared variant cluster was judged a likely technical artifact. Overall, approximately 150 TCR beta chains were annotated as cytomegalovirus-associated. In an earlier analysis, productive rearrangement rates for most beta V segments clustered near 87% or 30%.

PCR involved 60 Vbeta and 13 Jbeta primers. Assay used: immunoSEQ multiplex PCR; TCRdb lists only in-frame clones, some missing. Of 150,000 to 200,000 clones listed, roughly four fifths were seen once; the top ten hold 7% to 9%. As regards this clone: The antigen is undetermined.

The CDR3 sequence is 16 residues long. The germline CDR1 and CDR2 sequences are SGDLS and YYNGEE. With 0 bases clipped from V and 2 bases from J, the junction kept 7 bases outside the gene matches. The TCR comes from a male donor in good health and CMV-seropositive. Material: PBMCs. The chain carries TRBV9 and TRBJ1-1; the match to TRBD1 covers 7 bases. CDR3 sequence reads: CASSVDHRGGNTEAFF. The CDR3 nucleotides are TGTGCCAGCAGCGTAGACCACAGGGGCGGCAACACTGAAGCTTTCTTT.